One sample yielded the 26 T cell receptor beta chains listed below, sequenced in a study of radiotherapy plus CTLA-4 blockade in lung cancer. Libraries were prepared by immunoSEQ multiplex PCR; TCRdb keeps only in-frame clonotypes and omits some of them. The repertoire holds 95,000 to 150,000 clones, with 80% to 90% as singletons. The sample here was peripheral blood, taken from a patient treated with radiotherapy plus ipilimumab. The receptors here all came from a human donor with non-small cell lung cancer that progressed on radiotherapy plus ipilimumab.

With regard to this clone: One junction end does not reproduce the germline sequence, and a read error may be involved. The identical CDR3 is also encoded by other nucleotide sequences in the sample. The chain joins TRBV18 to TRBJ1-1; D call uncertain. Germline V lookup: CDR1 KGHSH, CDR2 LQKENI. This CDR3 has 14 residues. CDR3 DNA sequence: TGTGCCAGCTCACCACTCTCAGTGAACACCGAAGCTTTCTTT. It is translated as CASSPLSVNTEAFF.

The V and J genes are TRBV6-5 and TRBJ2-7; 12 positions match TRBD2. Germline trimming cut 5 bases from V and 11 bases from J; bases unmatched to any gene: 4. Germline V lookup: CDR1 MNHEY, CDR2 SVGAGI. The CDR3 has 12 residues. The CDR3 here is CASSNRLAGEYF. The CDR3 nucleotides are TGTGCCAGCAGTAACCGACTAGCGGGGGAGTACTTC.

The CDR3 is CASSDVYEQFF. For the CDR3, the DNA is TGTGCCAGCAGTGATGTGTATGAGCAGTTCTTC. The chain joins TRBV6-1 to TRBJ2-1; D is unclear. Germline loops: CDR1 MNHNS, CDR2 SASEGT. The CDR3 extends over 11 amino acids. Trimming shortened V by 3 bases and J by 8 bases, and 5 bases separated the two germline ends.

The gene calls are TRBV6-1 and TRBJ2-7; D is unclear. Trimming shortened V by 2 bases and J by 2 bases, and 13 bases separated the two germline ends. The CDR3 sequence is 15 residues long. Looked up from germline, CDR1 is MNHNS and CDR2 is SASEGT. Written as DNA, the CDR3 is TGTGCCAGCAGTGAATATGCGGATGGGGCCTACGAGCAGTACTTC. It is translated as CASSEYADGAYEQYF.

This clone appeared a single time. The genes are TRBV4-2 and TRBJ1-2; 9 nucleotides agree with TRBD1. CDR1 is LGHNA and CDR2 is YNFKEQ in the germline V gene. The CDR3 covers 16 residues. With 4 bases clipped from V and 8 bases from J, the junction kept 14 bases outside the gene matches. Here the CDR3 reads CASSPRLGTGNRGYTF. As DNA, the CDR3 is TGTGCCAGCAGCCCCCGCCTGGGGACAGGGAATAGAGGCTACACCTTC.

J is TRBJ1-2 and V is TRBV19; no clear D gene. This CDR3 has 13 amino acids. The germline CDR1 and CDR2 sequences are LNHDA and SQIVND (reference sequence). Trimming stripped 10 bases from V and 0 bases from J, with 12 bases between. The CDR3 nucleotides read TGTGCCACAAGGATAGATTCTAACTATGGCTACACCTTC. Protein sequence: CATRIDSNYGYTF.

V is TRBV9 and J is TRBJ2-1; 8 bases line up with TRBD2. Germline V gene data show CDR1 as SGDLS and CDR2 as YYNGEE. V shed 4 bases and J 7 bases; nucleotides not matched to a gene: 7. CDR3 length: 14 amino acids. CDR3 sequence reads: CASSPGLVFNEQFF. The CDR3 nucleotides are TGTGCCAGCAGCCCGGGACTAGTTTTTAATGAGCAGTTCTTC. Using reference TRBV9 and TRBJ2-1 for the parts outside the CDR3, the full variable domain is DSGVTQTPKHLITATGQRVTLRCSPRSGDLSVYWYQQSLDQGLQFLIQYYNGEERAKGNILERFSAQQFPDLHSELNLSSLELGDSALYFCASSPGLVFNEQFFGPGTRLTVL.

The rearrangement uses TRBV19 and TRBJ2-5, with TRBD2 identical over 14 bases. J lost 2 bases, V lost 6 bases, and 8 bases had no gene match. CDR1 LNHDA and CDR2 SQIVND come from the germline V gene (reference sequence). The CDR3 totals 17 residues. In DNA form, the CDR3 reads TGTGCCAGTAGGCCCGGGACTAGCGGGAGATCTCAAGAGACCCAGTACTTC. Protein sequence: CASRPGTSGRSQETQYF.

This sequence joins TRBV7-9 and TRBJ2-7, with no clear D. V was pared by 6 bases and J by 2 bases, with 14 bases between. Germline V CDR1 and CDR2: SEHNR, FQNEAQ (reference sequence). The CDR3 sequence is 14 residues long. This CDR3 is CASSLRDFTYEQYF. The CDR3 nucleotides read TGTGCCAGCAGTTTGCGCGACTTTACCTACGAGCAGTACTTC.

V usage is TRBV5-6 and J usage is TRBJ2-7; D is undetermined. The germline CDR1 and CDR2 sequences are SGHDT and YYEEEE. The CDR3 loop spans 13 amino acids. Trimming stripped 2 bases from V and 2 bases from J, with 8 bases between. The CDR3 DNA reads TGTGCCAGCAGCTTTCTCCATGCCTACGAGCAGTACTTC. The encoded protein is CASSFLHAYEQYF. The complete variable domain, with remaining parts taken from reference TRBV5-6 and TRBJ2-7, reads DAGVTQSPTHLIKTRGQQVTLRCSPKSGHDTVSWYQQALGQGPQFIFQYYEEEERQRGNFPDRFSGHQFPNYSSELNVNALLLGDSALYLCASSFLHAYEQYFGPGTRLTVT.

The chain employs TRBV6-5 and TRBJ1-2; 7 nucleotides line up with TRBD1. Germline V gene data show CDR1 as MNHEY and CDR2 as SVGAGI. CDR3 size: 14 residues. The junction had 11 bases not matched to a gene; V was cut back by 5 bases and J by 8 bases. The CDR3 DNA sequence: TGTGCCAGCAGTGGGTTACAGGGGTTTGGCGGCTACACCTTC. Encoded protein: CASSGLQGFGGYTF.

This chain uses TRBV25-1 with TRBJ1-1, with D unresolved. Trimming cost V 1 base and J 0 bases, with 9 bases left between them. Germline assignment: CDR1 MGHDK and CDR2 SYGVNS. The CDR3 length is 15 residues. CDR3 protein: CASSEFRAVNTEAFF. CDR3 nucleotide sequence: TGTGCCAGCAGTGAATTTAGGGCGGTGAACACTGAAGCTTTCTTT.

A single count supports this clone. The gene calls are TRBV21-1 and TRBJ1-5. TRBV21-1 is marked as a pseudogene. The length of the CDR3 is 15 residues. The CDR3 DNA reads as TGTGCCAGCAGCAAAGATGGTGGAGGGTGGAAGCCCCAGCATTTT. Encoded protein: CASSKDGGGWKPQHF.

V and J are TRBV5-1 and TRBJ1-4; the D gene is possibly TRBD1 (5 bases). The V end was cut by 4 bases, the J end by 3 bases, with 16 bases between. This CDR3 has 16 residues. Germline lookup yields CDR1 SGHRS and CDR2 YFSETQ. CDR3 sequence: CASSLVGRAANEKLFF. As DNA, the CDR3 is TGCGCCAGCAGCCTGGTGGGGCGCGCGGCTAATGAAAAACTGTTTTTT.

CDR3 loop: CASSAKQGIVTQYF. The CDR3, as DNA: TGTGCCAGCAGTGCAAAACAGGGGATCGTGACCCAGTACTTC. The chain employs TRBV6-1 and TRBJ2-5, with 7 bases that match TRBD1. Germline loops: CDR1 MNHNS, CDR2 SASEGT. The junction had 9 bases not matched to a gene; V was cut back by 4 bases and J by 7 bases. CDR3 length: 14 amino acids.

There are a few counts of this clone. The V and J genes are TRBV6-1 and TRBJ1-2; D uncertain. V was pared by 0 bases and J by 3 bases, with 5 bases between. Looked up from germline, CDR1 is MNHNS and CDR2 is SASEGT. The CDR3 covers 13 residues. The CDR3 loop is CASSEAGYYGYTF. CDR3 nucleotide sequence: TGTGCCAGCAGTGAAGCTGGATACTATGGCTACACCTTC.

The chain uses TRBV10-2 and TRBJ1-2, with a weak D call TRBD1 (5 bases). Per germline, CDR1 WSHSY and CDR2 SAAADI. This CDR3 is built from 12 residues. The CDR3 region has the DNA TGCGCAAACGAAGGGGTTAACTATGGCTACACCTTC. Its protein is CANEGVNYGYTF.

CDR3 protein: CASSKPRTRYYNEQFF. As DNA, the CDR3 is TGTGCCAGCAGCAAACCGCGGACTCGCTACTACAATGAGCAGTTCTTC. V gene TRBV21-1 combines with J gene TRBJ2-1; the DNA was not compared with TRBD2, the D call given in the table. TRBV21-1 is recorded as a pseudogene. This CDR3 has 16 residues.

Remarks on this clone: A junction boundary mismatches the germline segment, possibly from a read error. The chain has TRBV5-8 and TRBJ2-7, with D unclear. The CDR3 is 14 amino acids. Germline V gene sequence: CDR1 SGHTS, CDR2 YDEGEE. CDR3 DNA sequence: TGTGCCAGCAGCTTGGTCAGTTACCTGTTCATACCTTCCTTC. Protein: CASSLVSYLFIPSF.

The chain uses TRBV19 and TRBJ1-1, with D unclear. This CDR3 has 15 amino acids. Germline lookup yields CDR1 LNHDA and CDR2 SQIVND (reference sequence). Trimming stripped 1 base from V and 1 base from J, with 10 bases between. Written as DNA, the CDR3 is TGTGCCAGTAGTATAGTAGGAAGGAAGAACACTGAAGCTTTCTTT. Its protein is CASSIVGRKNTEAFF.

This chain uses TRBV7-9 with TRBJ2-5; no reliable D call. Trimming cost V 5 bases and J 5 bases, with 18 bases left between them. This CDR3 region has 15 residues. In germline, CDR1 is SEHNR, CDR2 FQNEAQ (reference sequence). This CDR3 is CASSPPGSQRETQYF. The CDR3 DNA sequence: TGTGCCAGCAGCCCCCCGGGCTCTCAGAGGGAGACCCAGTACTTC.

This clone was picked up a small number of times. The V call is TRBV19, the J call TRBJ1-1; 8 positions match TRBD1. With 6 bases clipped from V and 5 bases from J, the junction kept 11 bases outside the gene matches. The CDR3 contains 15 residues. The germline V gene has CDR1 LNHDA and CDR2 SQIVND (reference sequence). The CDR3 DNA is TGTGCCAGTAGCCCTGTCAGGGGGCTGCGGACTGAAGCTTTCTTT. Translating gives CASSPVRGLRTEAFF.

The chain links TRBV4-1 to TRBJ2-2; D is ambiguous. The CDR3 consists of 15 residues. V lost 8 bases to trimming and J lost 5 bases, with 18 bases between them. Germline assignment: CDR1 MGHRA and CDR2 YSYEKL. The chain's CDR3 is CASASEAGLTGELFF. The CDR3 region has the DNA TGCGCCAGCGCTTCAGAGGCAGGATTAACCGGGGAGCTGTTTTTT.

This chain joins TRBV27 and TRBJ1-2; D is possibly TRBD1 (5 bases). Trimming took 5 bases from V and 3 from J, leaving 16 bases between them. Germline V CDR1 and CDR2: MNHEY, SMNVEV (reference sequence). The CDR3 is made up of 15 amino acids. CDR3 amino acids: CASSAEEGPYYGYTF. Written as DNA, the CDR3 is TGTGCCAGCAGTGCCGAGGAGGGGCCCTACTATGGCTACACCTTC.

This chain uses TRBV7-9 with TRBJ2-5; maybe TRBD1 (6 bases). The CDR3 consists of 14 residues. Germline CDR1 and CDR2: SEHNR and FQNEAQ (reference sequence). Deletions cut 3 bases from V and 4 bases from J, with 12 bases between. In nucleotides, the CDR3 is TGTGCCAGCAGCTTTCAGGGGATCAGAGAGACCCAGTACTTC. Translating gives CASSFQGIRETQYF.

CDR3 coding DNA: TGTGCCAGCAGAACTGGAGGGGTCGGTTTCTTCGGCTACACCTTC. This gives the protein CASRTGGVGFFGYTF. This chain uses TRBV6-1 with TRBJ1-2, with D perhaps TRBD1 (5 bases). The length of the CDR3 is 15 residues. The germline CDR1 and CDR2 sequences are MNHNS and SASEGT. Deletions cut 6 bases from V and 8 bases from J, with 22 bases between.